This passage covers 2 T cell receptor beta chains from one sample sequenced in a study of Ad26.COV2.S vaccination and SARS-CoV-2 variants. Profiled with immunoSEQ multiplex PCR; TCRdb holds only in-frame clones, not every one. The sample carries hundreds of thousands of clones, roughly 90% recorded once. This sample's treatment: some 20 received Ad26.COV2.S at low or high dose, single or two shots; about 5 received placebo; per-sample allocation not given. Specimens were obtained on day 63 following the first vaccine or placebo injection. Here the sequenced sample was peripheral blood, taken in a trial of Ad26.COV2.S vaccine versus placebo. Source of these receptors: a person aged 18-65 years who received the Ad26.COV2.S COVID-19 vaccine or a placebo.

The CDR3: CASSFGLAGGYRVYEQYF. CDR3 sequence (DNA): TGTGCCAGCAGCTTTGGACTAGCGGGAGGGTATAGGGTTTACGAGCAGTACTTC. The chain couples TRBV7-8 to TRBJ2-7, with 15 bases matching TRBD2. Trimming removed 3 bases from V and 4 bases from J; junction bases left unmatched: 10. CDR1 is SGHVS and CDR2 is FQNEAQ in the germline V gene. CDR3 size: 18 residues.

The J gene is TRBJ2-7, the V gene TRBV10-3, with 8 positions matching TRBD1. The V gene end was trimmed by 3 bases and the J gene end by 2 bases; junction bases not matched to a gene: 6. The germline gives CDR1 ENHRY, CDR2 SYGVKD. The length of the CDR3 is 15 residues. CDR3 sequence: CAISEIDRGTYEQYF. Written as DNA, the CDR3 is TGTGCCATCAGTGAAATTGACAGGGGCACCTACGAGCAGTACTTC.